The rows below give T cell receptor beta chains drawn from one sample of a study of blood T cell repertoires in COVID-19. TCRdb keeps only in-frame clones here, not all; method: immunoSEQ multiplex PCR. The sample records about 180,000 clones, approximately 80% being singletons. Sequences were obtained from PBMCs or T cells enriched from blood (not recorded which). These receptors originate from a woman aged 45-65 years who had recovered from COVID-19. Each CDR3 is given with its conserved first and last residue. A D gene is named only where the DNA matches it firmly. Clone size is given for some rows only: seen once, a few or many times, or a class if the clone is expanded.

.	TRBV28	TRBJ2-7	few	CASHSGQGYEQYF	TGTGCCAGCCACTCGGGACAAGGATACGAGCAGTACTTC
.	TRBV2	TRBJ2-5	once	CASSEALPSGETQYF	TGTGCCAGCAGTGAAGCGCTTCCAAGCGGAGAGACCCAGTACTTC
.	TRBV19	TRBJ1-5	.	CASSFPGAPSNQPQHF	TGTGCCAGTAGTTTTCCAGGGGCCCCTAGCAATCAGCCCCAGCATTTT
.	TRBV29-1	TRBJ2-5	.	CSVAGIETQYF	TGCAGCGTTGCAGGGATAGAGACCCAGTACTTC
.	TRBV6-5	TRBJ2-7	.	CASSDRDFTYEQYF	TGTGCCAGCAGCGACCGGGACTTTACCTACGAGCAGTACTTC
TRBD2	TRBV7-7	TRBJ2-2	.	CASSPGPAGEWYTGELFF	TGTGCCAGCAGCCCCGGGCCGGCGGGAGAATGGTACACCGGGGAGCTGTTTTTT
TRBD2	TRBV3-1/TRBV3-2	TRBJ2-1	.	CASSPGPGLAANEQFF	TGTGCCAGCAGCCCGGGGCCGGGACTAGCGGCCAATGAGCAGTTCTTC
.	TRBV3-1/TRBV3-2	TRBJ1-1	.	CASSQDSTGSKIEAFF	TGTGCCAGCAGCCAAGATAGTACAGGGAGTAAAATTGAAGCTTTCTTT
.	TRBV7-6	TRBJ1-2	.	CASTPQGNDFEGYTF	TGTGCCAGCACCCCACAGGGAAACGATTTTGAGGGCTACACCTTC
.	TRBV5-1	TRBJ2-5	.	CASSLARREGETQYF	TGCGCCAGCAGCTTGGCGCGACGGGAAGGAGAGACCCAGTACTTC
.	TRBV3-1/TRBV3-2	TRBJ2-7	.	CASSPNRVYEQYF	TGTGCCAGCAGCCCGAACCGGGTGTACGAGCAGTACTTC
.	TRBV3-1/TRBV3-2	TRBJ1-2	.	CASSQGRGGGYTF	TGTGCCAGCAGCCAAGGTAGGGGCGGTGGCTACACCTTC
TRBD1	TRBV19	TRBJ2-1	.	CASSFRTGIASYNEQFF	TGTGCCAGTAGTTTTAGGACAGGGATAGCCTCCTACAATGAGCAGTTCTTC
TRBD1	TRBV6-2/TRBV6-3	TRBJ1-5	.	CASSDRDRNQPQHF	TGTGCCAGCAGTGACAGGGATCGCAATCAGCCCCAGCATTTT
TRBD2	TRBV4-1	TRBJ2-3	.	CASSLSGSSDTQYF	TGCGCCAGCAGCCTGAGCGGGAGTTCAGATACGCAGTATTTT
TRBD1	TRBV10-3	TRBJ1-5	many	CAISDTDRGWQPQHF	TGTGCCATCAGTGACACGGACAGGGGGTGGCAGCCCCAGCATTTT
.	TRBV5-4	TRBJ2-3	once	CASSLVVASTTTDTQYF	TGTGCCAGCAGCTTGGTAGTCGCTAGTACGACCACAGATACGCAGTATTTT
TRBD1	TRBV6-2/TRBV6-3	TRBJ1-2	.	CASSYKGTAIYGYTF	TGTGCCAGCAGTTACAAGGGGACAGCTATCTATGGCTACACCTTC
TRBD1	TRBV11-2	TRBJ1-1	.	CASSVYYRGTEAFF	TGTGCCAGCAGCGTCTACTACAGGGGCACTGAAGCTTTCTTT
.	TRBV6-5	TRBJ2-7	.	CATSRRGSTYEQYF	TGTGCCACGAGTCGCAGGGGCTCAACCTACGAGCAGTACTTC
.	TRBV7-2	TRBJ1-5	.	CASSLAGGRTLNQPQHF	TGTGCCAGCAGCTTAGCGGGAGGACGGACCCTCAATCAGCCCCAGCATTTT
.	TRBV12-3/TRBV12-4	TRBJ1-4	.	CASSPEINEKLFF	TGTGCCAGCAGTCCAGAAATAAATGAAAAACTGTTTTTT
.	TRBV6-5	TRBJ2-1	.	CASSTQGGGYNEQFF	TGTGCCAGCAGTACCCAGGGAGGAGGGTACAATGAGCAGTTCTTC
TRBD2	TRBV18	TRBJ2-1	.	CASSNPSGRTLYNEQFF	TGTGCCAGCTCAAATCCTAGCGGGAGGACCCTCTACAATGAGCAGTTCTTC
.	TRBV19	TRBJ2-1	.	CASKQGSLYNEQFF	TGTGCCAGTAAGCAGGGGAGTTTGTACAATGAGCAGTTCTTC
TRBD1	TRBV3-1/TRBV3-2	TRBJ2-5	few	CASSEGQVKETQYF	TGTGCCAGCAGCGAGGGACAGGTGAAGGAGACCCAGTACTTC
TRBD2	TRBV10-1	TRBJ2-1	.	CASGTSGRSKQFF	TGCGCCAGCGGCACTAGCGGGAGAAGTAAGCAGTTCTTC
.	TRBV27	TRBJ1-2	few	CASSFSGDANYGYTF	TGTGCCAGCAGTTTTTCGGGGGACGCTAACTATGGCTACACCTTC